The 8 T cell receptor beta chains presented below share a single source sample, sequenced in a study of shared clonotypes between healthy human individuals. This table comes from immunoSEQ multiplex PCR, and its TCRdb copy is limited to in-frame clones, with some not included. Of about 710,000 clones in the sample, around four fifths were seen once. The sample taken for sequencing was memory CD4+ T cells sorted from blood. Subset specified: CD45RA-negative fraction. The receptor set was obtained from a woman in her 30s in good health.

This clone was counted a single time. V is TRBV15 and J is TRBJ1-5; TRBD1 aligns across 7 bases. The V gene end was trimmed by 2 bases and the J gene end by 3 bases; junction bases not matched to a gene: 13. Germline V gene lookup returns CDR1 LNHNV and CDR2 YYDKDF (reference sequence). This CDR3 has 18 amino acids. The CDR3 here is CATSRITGEWGINQPQHF. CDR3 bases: TGTGCCACCAGCAGAATAACAGGGGAGTGGGGCATCAATCAGCCCCAGCATTTT.

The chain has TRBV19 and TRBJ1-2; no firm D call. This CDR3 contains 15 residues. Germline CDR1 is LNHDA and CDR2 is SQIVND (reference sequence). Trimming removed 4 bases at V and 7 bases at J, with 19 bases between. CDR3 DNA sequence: TGTGCCAGTAGTAAAAACACGCAAGAAGGTGCTGGCTACACCTTC. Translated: CASSKNTQEGAGYTF.

CDR3 region: CASSPRDNYEQYF. The CDR3 DNA is TGTGCCAGCTCACCACGGGACAATTACGAGCAGTACTTC. V is TRBV18 and J is TRBJ2-7; perhaps TRBD1 as D (6 bases). Trimming shortened V by 1 base and J by 4 bases, and 8 bases separated the two germline ends. CDR3 length equals 13 residues. Germline CDR1 reads KGHSH; CDR2 reads LQKENI.

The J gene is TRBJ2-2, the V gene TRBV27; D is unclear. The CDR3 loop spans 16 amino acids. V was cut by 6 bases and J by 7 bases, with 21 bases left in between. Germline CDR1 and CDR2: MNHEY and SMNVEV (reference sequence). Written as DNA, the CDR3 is TGTGCCAGCAGCAGTCAGAGGACCCTCGGTGGCGGGGAGCTGTTTTTT. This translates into CASSSQRTLGGGELFF.

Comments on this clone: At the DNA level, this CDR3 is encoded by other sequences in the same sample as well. The CDR3 here is CASREGRNYGYTF. CDR3 bases: TGTGCCAGCCGGGAGGGCCGAAACTATGGCTACACCTTC. The chain links TRBV27 to TRBJ1-2; D remains unclear. The CDR3 length is 13 residues. V shed 8 bases and J shed 2 bases, with 12 bases lying between them. CDR1 MNHEY and CDR2 SMNVEV come from the germline V gene (reference sequence).

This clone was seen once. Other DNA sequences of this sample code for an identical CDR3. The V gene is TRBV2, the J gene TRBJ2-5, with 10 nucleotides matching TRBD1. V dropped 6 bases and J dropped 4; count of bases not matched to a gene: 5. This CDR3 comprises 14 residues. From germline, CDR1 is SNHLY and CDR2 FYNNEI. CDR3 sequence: CASSRTGGRETQYF. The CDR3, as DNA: TGTGCCAGCAGCAGGACAGGGGGAAGAGAGACCCAGTACTTC. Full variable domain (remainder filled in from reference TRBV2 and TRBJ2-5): EPEVTQTPSHQVTQMGQEVILRCVPISNHLYFYWYRQILGQKVEFLVSFYNNEISEKSEIFDDQFSVERPDGSNFTLKIRSTKLEDSAMYFCASSRTGGRETQYFGPGTRLLVL.

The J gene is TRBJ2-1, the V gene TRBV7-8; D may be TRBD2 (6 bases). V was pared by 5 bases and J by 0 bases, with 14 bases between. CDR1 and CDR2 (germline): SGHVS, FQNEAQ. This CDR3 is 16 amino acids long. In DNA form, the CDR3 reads TGTGCCAGCAGCGTAACGACTAGAAGCTCCTACAATGAGCAGTTCTTC. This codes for CASSVTTRSSYNEQFF.

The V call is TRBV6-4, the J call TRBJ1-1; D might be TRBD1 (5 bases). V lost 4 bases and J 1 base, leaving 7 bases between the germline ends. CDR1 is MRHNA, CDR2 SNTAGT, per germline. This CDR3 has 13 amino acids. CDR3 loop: CASSGTPNTEAFF. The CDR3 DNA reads TGTGCCAGCAGTGGGACACCGAACACTGAAGCTTTCTTT.